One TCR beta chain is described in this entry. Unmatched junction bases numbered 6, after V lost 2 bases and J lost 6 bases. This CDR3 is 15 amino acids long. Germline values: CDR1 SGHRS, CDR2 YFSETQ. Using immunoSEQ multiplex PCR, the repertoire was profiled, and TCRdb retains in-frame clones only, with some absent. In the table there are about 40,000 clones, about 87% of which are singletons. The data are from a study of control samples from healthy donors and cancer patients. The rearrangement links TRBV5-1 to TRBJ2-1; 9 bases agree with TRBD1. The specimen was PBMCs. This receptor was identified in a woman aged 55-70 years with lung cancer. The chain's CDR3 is CASSFQQGARNEQFF. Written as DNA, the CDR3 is TGCGCCAGCAGCTTTCAACAGGGGGCGCGCAATGAGCAGTTCTTC.